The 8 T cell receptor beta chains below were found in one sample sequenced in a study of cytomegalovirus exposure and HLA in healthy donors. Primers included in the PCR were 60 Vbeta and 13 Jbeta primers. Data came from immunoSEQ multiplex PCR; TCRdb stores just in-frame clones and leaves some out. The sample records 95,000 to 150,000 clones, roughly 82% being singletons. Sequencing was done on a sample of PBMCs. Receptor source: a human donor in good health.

The CDR3 loop is CASRVAGDPYNEQFF. CDR3 sequence (DNA): TGCGCCAGCAGGGTGGCAGGGGACCCCTACAATGAGCAGTTCTTC. V gene TRBV5-1 combines with J gene TRBJ2-1; a weak D match, TRBD1 (6 bases). V was pared by 5 bases and J by 2 bases, with 14 bases between. The CDR3 consists of 15 residues. CDR1 is SGHRS and CDR2 is YFSETQ in the germline V gene.

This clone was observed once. This CDR3 is CASSLQSQGAGAGFF. In DNA form, the CDR3 reads TGTGCCAGCAGCTTACAGAGTCAGGGGGCGGGGGCCGGTTTCTTT. This chain connects TRBV7-2 to TRBJ1-1; 8 bases map to TRBD1. The CDR3 is 15 amino acids. Trimming removed 2 bases from V and 13 bases from J; junction bases left unmatched: 15. Germline-derived CDR1 and CDR2 are SGHTA and FQGNSA.

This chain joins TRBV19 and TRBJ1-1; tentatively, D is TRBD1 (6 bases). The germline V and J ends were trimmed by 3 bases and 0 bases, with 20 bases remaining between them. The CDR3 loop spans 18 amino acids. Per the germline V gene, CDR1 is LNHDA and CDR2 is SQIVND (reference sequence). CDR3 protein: CASSIPAQGPLVNTEAFF. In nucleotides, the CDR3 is TGTGCCAGTAGTATCCCTGCCCAGGGGCCCCTGGTGAACACTGAAGCTTTCTTT.

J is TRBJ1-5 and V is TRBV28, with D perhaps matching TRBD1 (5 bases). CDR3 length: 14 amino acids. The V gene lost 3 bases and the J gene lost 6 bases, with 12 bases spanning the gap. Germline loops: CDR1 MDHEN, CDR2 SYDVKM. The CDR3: CASSFFGGGQPQHF. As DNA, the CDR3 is TGTGCCAGCAGTTTTTTCGGGGGAGGTCAGCCCCAGCATTTT.

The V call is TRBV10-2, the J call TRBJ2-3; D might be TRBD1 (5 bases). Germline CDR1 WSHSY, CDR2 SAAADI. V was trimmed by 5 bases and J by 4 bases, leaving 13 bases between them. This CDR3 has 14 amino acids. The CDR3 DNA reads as TGCGCCAGCAGTTTCAGCAGGGCGCCAGATACGCAGTATTTT. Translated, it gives CASSFSRAPDTQYF.

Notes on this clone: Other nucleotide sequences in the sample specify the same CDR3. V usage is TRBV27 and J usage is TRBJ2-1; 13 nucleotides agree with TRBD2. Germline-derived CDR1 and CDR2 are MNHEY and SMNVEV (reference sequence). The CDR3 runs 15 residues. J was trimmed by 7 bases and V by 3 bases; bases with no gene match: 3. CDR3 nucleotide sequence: TGTGCCAGCAGTTTGAGACTAGCGGGAGGAAATGAGCAGTTCTTC. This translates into CASSLRLAGGNEQFF.

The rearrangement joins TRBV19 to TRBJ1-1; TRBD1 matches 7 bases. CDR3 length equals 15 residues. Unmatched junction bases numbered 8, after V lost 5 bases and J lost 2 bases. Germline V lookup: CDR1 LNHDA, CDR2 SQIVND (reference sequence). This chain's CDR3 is CASSPRTGGNTEAFF. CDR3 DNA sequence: TGTGCCAGTAGTCCTCGGACAGGCGGCAACACTGAAGCTTTCTTT.

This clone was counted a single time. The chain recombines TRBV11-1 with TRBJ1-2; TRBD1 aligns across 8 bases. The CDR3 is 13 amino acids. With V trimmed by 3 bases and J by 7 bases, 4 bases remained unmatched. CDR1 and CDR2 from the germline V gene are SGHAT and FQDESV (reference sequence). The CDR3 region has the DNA TGTGCCAGCAGCTTGGACAGGGAGGGTGGCTACACCTTC. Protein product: CASSLDREGGYTF.